This is a list of T cell receptor beta chains from one sample in a study of T cells in Graves' hyperthyroidism and ophthalmopathy. TCRdb called the multiplex PCR reads again in MiXCR, with one record for every CDR3 protein. The sample lists 110,000 to 150,000 distinct CDR3 sequences; more than 20% were seen once. Source material: blood. These receptors were taken from a woman aged 45-59 years with Graves' hyperthyroidism that later progressed to Graves' ophthalmopathy. The CDR3 runs from the conserved cysteine through the conserved F or W. A D gene is named only where the DNA matches it firmly. Rows give clone size only sometimes, using once, few, many, or a class for an expanded clone.

CDR3nt | CDR3aa | abundance | v_gene | d_gene | j_gene
TGTGCTAGCAGCAGTCTAGCGTCGGCTGATACGCAGTATTTT | CASSSLASADTQYF | many | TRBV7-7 | NA | TRBJ2-3
TGTGCCAGCAGCTTCCAGGCCCGCTCCTACGAGCAGTACTTC | CASSFQARSYEQYF | many | TRBV7-2 | NA | TRBJ2-7
TGTGCCAGCAGTTTGGGTCGGCAGGATCAATGGGGCTACACCTTC | CASSLGRQDQWGYTF | few | TRBV28 | NA | TRBJ1-2
TGTGCCAGCAGTTTATGCGTGACAGAAAAACTGTTTTTT | CASSLCVTEKLFF | many | TRBV28 | NA | TRBJ1-4
TGTGCCAGCAGTCCCCTGACACAGGGGGCCCATGGCTACACCTTC | CASSPLTQGAHGYTF | NA | TRBV28 | TRBD1 | TRBJ1-2
TGTGCCAGCAGTACTTGGAGTTCACCCATGAACACTGAAGCTTTCTTT | CASSTWSSPMNTEAFF | many | TRBV27 | NA | TRBJ1-1
TGCAGTGCTAGTACAGATGGAGGGTATTCACCCCTCCACTTT | CSASTDGGYSPLHF | many | TRBV20-1 | NA | TRBJ1-6
TGTGCCAGCAGCCCGACAGGGGATCACTACGAGCAGTACTTC | CASSPTGDHYEQYF | few | TRBV7-9 | TRBD1 | TRBJ2-7
TGCGCCAGCAGCGACTCAGGGGGCGCTGATTCACCCCTCCACTTT | CASSDSGGADSPLHF | few | TRBV5-1 | TRBD1 | TRBJ1-6
TGTGCCTGGAGTGTACAGGGTAAAGGCTACACCTTC | CAWSVQGKGYTF | many | TRBV30 | NA | TRBJ1-2
TGTGCCAGCAGTTGGCGACAGGGGTATAATCAGCCCCAGCATTTT | CASSWRQGYNQPQHF | NA | TRBV6-2/TRBV6-3 | TRBD1 | TRBJ1-5
TGTGCCAGCAGCCAAGGAGGACTAGTCTCCGTCGAGCAGTACTTC | CASSQGGLVSVEQYF | NA | TRBV4-2 | TRBD2 | TRBJ2-7
TGTGCCAGCAGTTTAACAGCACAGGGGAGTAGCGGGAGGCGGGAGCAGTTCTTC | CASSLTAQGSSGRREQFF | many | TRBV27 | TRBD2 | TRBJ2-1
TGTGCCAGCAGTGAGGTGGGGGCTGAGCAGTTCTTC | CASSEVGAEQFF | NA | TRBV2 | NA | TRBJ2-1
TGTGCCAGCAGCCAAACGACAGGGGCAAGCGAGACCCAGTACTTC | CASSQTTGASETQYF | NA | TRBV11-2 | TRBD1 | TRBJ2-5
TGTGCCAGCAGCCACCGGACAGGGCACACCGGGGAGCTGTTTTTT | CASSHRTGHTGELFF | many | TRBV11-2 | TRBD1 | TRBJ2-2
TGTGCCAGCAGCCTTCGGGTAGCGGTCACAGATACGCAGTATTTT | CASSLRVAVTDTQYF | many | TRBV3-1 | NA | TRBJ2-3
TGTGCCAGCAGTGGTGGGGGATCCTTGAATGAGCAGTTCTTC | CASSGGGSLNEQFF | many | TRBV12-3/TRBV12-4 | NA | TRBJ2-1
TGTGCCAGCAGTAGTTTGGAAACCGGGGAGCTGTTTTTT | CASSSLETGELFF | once | TRBV12-3/TRBV12-4 | NA | TRBJ2-2
TGTGCCAGCAGCCAGTGGGAGGGCACAGATACGCAGTATTTT | CASSQWEGTDTQYF | many | TRBV7-9 | NA | TRBJ2-3
TGTGCCAGCAGTATTGACAGGGGACAGCAGTACTTC | CASSIDRGQQYF | many | TRBV12-3/TRBV12-4 | TRBD1 | TRBJ2-7
TGTGCCAGCAGCCTAACGCTAGCGGGAGGCGACAATGAGCAGTTCTTC | CASSLTLAGGDNEQFF | many | TRBV11-2 | TRBD2 | TRBJ2-1
TGTGCCAGCAGTAGGACTACCTACTACAATGAGCAGTTCTTC | CASSRTTYYNEQFF | many | TRBV28 | NA | TRBJ2-1
TGTGCCAGCCTCTCCCAAGGGGGGGCCACTGAAGCTTTCTTT | CASLSQGGATEAFF | NA | TRBV28 | NA | TRBJ1-1
TGCAGTGCGACGCTAGCGGGAGCTCCCCTTTGGCACTTC | CSATLAGAPLWHF | NA | TRBV20-1 | TRBD2 | TRBJ2-5
TGTGCCAGTAGTATAGCAGGGGCATTGAACACTGAAGCTTTCTTT | CASSIAGALNTEAFF | NA | TRBV19 | NA | TRBJ1-1
TGTGCCAGCAGCCACCTCGGACAGGGGGGAAAAGCTTTCTTT | CASSHLGQGGKAFF | NA | TRBV3-1 | TRBD1 | TRBJ1-1